The clone carrying this T cell receptor (beta chain) has a single count. Per the study methods: Researchers report that nucleated cell counts were estimated from reference gene primer amplification. Produced via immunoSEQ multiplex PCR; TCRdb's table is partial and in-frame only. That table gives V, J and clone size, and the DNA gave D and trimming. The sample comprises 150,000 to 250,000 clones, about 80% of which are singletons, and roughly 6.9% rests with the top ten. From germline, CDR1 is MNHEY and CDR2 SVGAGI. This CDR3 has 15 amino acids. The V gene lost 0 bases and the J gene lost 0 bases, with 6 bases spanning the gap. The data stem from a study of blood T cell repertoires in COVID-19. In the study overall: Specimens from acute and convalescent COVID-19 originated in the United States, Italy and Spain. PBMCs, B-cell-depleted T cells, or T cells were the source of the cDNA or gDNA that made up the material.

The sequenced material came from peripheral blood. The rearrangement links TRBV6-5 to TRBJ1-3, with no clear D. The TCR comes from a human donor with acute or convalescent COVID-19. The donor label of this sample is uncertain. The CDR3 DNA sequence: TGTGCCAGCAGTTACTCGTACACCTCTGGAAACACCATATATTTT. This translates into CASSYSYTSGNTIYF.